The table lists the clone carrying this TCR beta chain with many counts. The target antigen is unknown. Using its own MiXCR run on the reads, TCRdb lists one record per CDR3 protein. Among about 770,000 distinct CDR3 sequences listed, almost 30% were seen once. The CDR3 is made up of 13 amino acids. V was trimmed by 6 bases and J by 6 bases, leaving 13 bases between them. Germline CDR1 reads SGHTA; CDR2 reads FQGNSA. This sample is drawn from a study of T cell repertoires in cytomegalovirus infection. Study background: Epitope selection comprised recently identified HLA-C-restricted CMV epitopes and well-studied HLA-B-restricted CMV epitopes. CMV infection and matching HLA type were both indicated by public TCR beta signatures. Study-level points and caveats: The study identified carriers of CMV plus the relevant HLA from cumulative public TCR beta family frequency.

This clonotype originated in a human donor in good health (CMV status not recorded). Some clones in this sample may be carry-over from other donors' samples. This material consisted of cultured CD8+ T cells from PBMCs, taken from culture after CMV antigen stimulation. This chain connects TRBV7-2 to TRBJ2-3; D is unresolved. The CDR3 is CASRSGSWDTQYF. In nucleotides, the CDR3 is TGTGCCAGCAGGTCCGGGTCTTGGGATACGCAGTATTTT. The full variable domain, in which reference TRBV7-2 and TRBJ2-3 provide the parts outside the CDR3, is GAGVSQSPSNKVTEKGKDVELRCDPISGHTALYWYRQSLGQGLEFLIYFQGNSAPDKSGLPSDRFSAERTGGSVSTLTIQRTQQEDSAVYLCASRSGSWDTQYFGPGTRLTVL.